A selection of T cell receptor beta chains follows, all from one sample in a study of blood T cell repertoires in COVID-19. The assay was immunoSEQ multiplex PCR, and TCRdb's table has in-frame clones only and misses some. Of 360,000 or so clones listed, less than 90% are singletons. The specimen sequenced was PBMCs or T cells enriched from blood (not recorded which). Receptors were obtained from a woman younger than 45 who had recovered from COVID-19. CDR3s include the opening cysteine and the closing phenylalanine or tryptophan. D genes are given only for firm matches. For some rows the clone size is stated as once, few or many, or as a class when expanded; others skip it.

d_call	j_call	clone_size	v_call	cdr3_aa	cdr3_nt
TRBD2	TRBJ2-7	-	TRBV28	CASSLAGTTSYEQYF	TGTGCCAGCAGTTTAGCCGGGACTACCTCCTACGAGCAGTACTTC
TRBD2	TRBJ2-1	once	TRBV28	CASRSPGLAGGPGYNEQFF	TGTGCCAGCAGGTCTCCGGGACTAGCGGGAGGGCCAGGGTACAATGAGCAGTTCTTC
TRBD1	TRBJ1-3	-	TRBV7-9	CASSSSMGQSRNTIYF	TGTGCCAGCAGCTCATCGATGGGACAGTCAAGAAACACCATATATTTT
-	TRBJ1-2	-	TRBV6-5	CASTAVGQYGYTF	TGTGCCAGCACCGCCGTGGGCCAATATGGCTACACCTTC
TRBD2	TRBJ2-7	once	TRBV3-1/TRBV3-2	CASSQESLAGGDHTYEQYF	TGTGCCAGCAGCCAAGAATCGCTAGCGGGAGGGGACCACACCTACGAGCAGTACTTC
TRBD2	TRBJ2-1	-	TRBV4-2	CASSQEGDFSGSYDEQFF	TGTGCCAGCAGCCAAGAAGGGGATTTTAGCGGGAGTTACGATGAGCAGTTCTTC
-	TRBJ1-6	-	TRBV7-8	CASSLANAVGAPSALHF	TGTGCCAGCAGCTTAGCGAATGCTGTAGGGGCTCCTTCGGCCCTCCACTTT
-	TRBJ1-1	-	TRBV4-1	CASSQGQTNTEAFF	TGCGCCAGCAGCCAGGGACAAACGAACACTGAAGCTTTCTTT
-	TRBJ1-4	-	TRBV4-2	CASSHGRLSGESEKLFF	TGTGCCAGCAGCCATGGACGGCTCTCCGGGGAGAGTGAAAAACTGTTTTTT
TRBD2	TRBJ2-7	-	TRBV30	CAWSPGTSGATYEQYF	TGTGCCTGGAGTCCGGGGACTAGCGGAGCCACCTACGAGCAGTACTTC
TRBD1	TRBJ1-2	-	TRBV30	CAWSRTGRNYGYTF	TGTGCCTGGAGTCGGACAGGGAGGAACTATGGCTACACCTTC
-	TRBJ2-7	once	TRBV5-1	CASSWGLTMYEQYF	TGCGCCAGCAGCTGGGGACTTACCATGTACGAGCAGTACTTC
TRBD1	TRBJ2-1	-	TRBV6-5	CASRQGGSYNEQFF	TGTGCCAGCAGACAGGGGGGTTCCTACAATGAGCAGTTCTTC
-	TRBJ1-3	-	TRBV7-6	CASSRRREAGNTIYF	TGTGCCAGCAGCCGGCGGCGGGAGGCTGGAAACACCATATATTTT
TRBD2	TRBJ2-2	-	TRBV9	CASSVIAGGSNTGELFF	TGTGCCAGCAGCGTGATAGCGGGGGGATCGAACACCGGGGAGCTGTTTTTT
-	TRBJ1-1	-	TRBV5-4	CASSAEGGHSTEAFF	TGTGCCAGCAGCGCGGAGGGGGGGCATAGCACTGAAGCTTTCTTT
TRBD2	TRBJ2-3	-	TRBV15	CATSRDSGSTDTQYF	TGTGCCACCAGCAGAGATAGCGGGAGCACAGATACGCAGTATTTT
-	TRBJ1-2	-	TRBV3-1/TRBV3-2	CASSPDSSNYGYTF	TGTGCCAGCAGCCCGGACAGCTCTAACTATGGCTACACCTTC
TRBD1	TRBJ2-6	-	TRBV13	CASSKITGGSGANVLTF	TGTGCCAGCAGCAAAATTACAGGGGGAAGTGGGGCCAACGTCCTGACTTTC
TRBD1	TRBJ1-3	-	TRBV6-5	CASSPDRAVDTIYF	TGTGCCAGCAGTCCTGACAGGGCCGTGGACACCATATATTTT
TRBD2	TRBJ2-7	-	TRBV9	CASSVGRWLAGSYEQYF	TGTGCCAGCAGCGTAGGTAGGTGGCTAGCGGGGTCCTACGAGCAGTACTTC
-	TRBJ1-1	-	TRBV28	CASSPRDTEAFF	TGTGCCAGCAGTCCCCGAGACACTGAAGCTTTCTTT
TRBD1	TRBJ1-1	-	TRBV4-2	CASSQEAGQGSAEAFF	TGTGCCAGCAGCCAAGAGGCAGGACAGGGATCAGCTGAAGCTTTCTTT
TRBD2	TRBJ2-5	-	TRBV27	CASSSGSVRWETQYF	TGTGCCAGCAGCAGCGGGAGTGTGAGATGGGAGACCCAGTACTTC
-	TRBJ1-4	few	TRBV3-1/TRBV3-2	CASSQTGSSNEKLFF	TGTGCCAGCAGCCAAACCGGGTCGTCAAATGAAAAACTGTTTTTT
-	TRBJ2-1	-	TRBV10-3	CASGDFNNEQFF	TGTGCCTCCGGGGACTTTAACAATGAGCAGTTCTTC
TRBD2	TRBJ2-7	-	TRBV6-2/TRBV6-3	CASSKAAGETYEQYF	TGTGCCAGCAGTAAGGCAGCGGGGGAGACCTACGAGCAGTACTTC
TRBD2	TRBJ2-1	-	TRBV7-3	CASSLTPRGGLNEQFF	TGTGCCAGCAGCTTAACCCCGCGGGGGGGCCTGAATGAGCAGTTCTTC
-	TRBJ2-7	-	TRBV5-6	CASSSTTLAYEQYF	TGTGCCAGCAGCTCTACTACACTAGCCTACGAGCAGTACTTC
-	TRBJ1-2	-	TRBV12-3/TRBV12-4	CASSFNSIGYTF	TGTGCCAGCAGTTTCAACAGTATTGGCTACACCTTC